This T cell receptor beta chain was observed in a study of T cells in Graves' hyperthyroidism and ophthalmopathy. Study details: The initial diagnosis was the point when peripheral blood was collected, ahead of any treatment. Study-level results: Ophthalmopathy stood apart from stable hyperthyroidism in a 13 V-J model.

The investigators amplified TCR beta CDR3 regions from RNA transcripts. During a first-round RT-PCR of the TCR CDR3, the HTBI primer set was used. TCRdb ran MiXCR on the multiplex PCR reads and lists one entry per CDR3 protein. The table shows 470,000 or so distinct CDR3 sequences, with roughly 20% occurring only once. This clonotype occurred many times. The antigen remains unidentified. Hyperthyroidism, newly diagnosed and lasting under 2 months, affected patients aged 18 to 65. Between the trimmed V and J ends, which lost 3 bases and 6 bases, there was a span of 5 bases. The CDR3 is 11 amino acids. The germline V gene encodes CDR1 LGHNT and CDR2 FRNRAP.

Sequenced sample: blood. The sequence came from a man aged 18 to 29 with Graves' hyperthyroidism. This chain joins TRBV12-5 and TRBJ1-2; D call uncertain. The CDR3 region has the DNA TGTGCTAGTGGTTTCAACCATGGCTACACCTTC. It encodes CASGFNHGYTF.